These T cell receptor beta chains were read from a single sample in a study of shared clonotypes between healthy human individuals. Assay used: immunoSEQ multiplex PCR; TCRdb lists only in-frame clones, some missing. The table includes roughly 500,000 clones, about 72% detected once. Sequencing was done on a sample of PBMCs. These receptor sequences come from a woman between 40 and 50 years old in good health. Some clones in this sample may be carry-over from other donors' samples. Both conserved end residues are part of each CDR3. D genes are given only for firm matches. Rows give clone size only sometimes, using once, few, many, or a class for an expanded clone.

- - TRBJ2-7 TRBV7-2 CASSLWGPYEQYF
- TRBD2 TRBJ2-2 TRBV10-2 CASKASGNTGELFF
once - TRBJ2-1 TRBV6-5 CASRPPGDYNEQFF
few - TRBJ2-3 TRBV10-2 CASSEQGPDTQYF
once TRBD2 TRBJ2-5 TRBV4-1 CASSPSHTSGSQPYF
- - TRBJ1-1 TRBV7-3 CASSSPEWIRDTEAFF
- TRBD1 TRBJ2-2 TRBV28 CASSQGTGAGELFF
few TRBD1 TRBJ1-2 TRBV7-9 CASSRQQGRDYGYTF
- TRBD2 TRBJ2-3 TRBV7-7 CASSLGLAADTQYF
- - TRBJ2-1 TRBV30 CAWSAGQSYNEQFF
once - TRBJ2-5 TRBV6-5 CASSRDPEGGGTQYF
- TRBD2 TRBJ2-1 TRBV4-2 CASSPRTSGTLLDEQFF
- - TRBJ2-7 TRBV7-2 CASSLEAIYYEQYF
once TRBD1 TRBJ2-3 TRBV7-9 CASSLGGTGLTDTQYF
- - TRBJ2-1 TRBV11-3 CASSSSNEQFF
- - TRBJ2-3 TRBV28 CASKSGTIQGTSTDTQYF
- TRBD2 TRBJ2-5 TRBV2 CASNWREGETQYF
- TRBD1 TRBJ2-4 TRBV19 CASSPGTGGYGKNIQYF
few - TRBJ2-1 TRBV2 CASSEEAYNEQFF
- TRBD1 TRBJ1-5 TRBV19 CASSRDRGLSNQPQHF
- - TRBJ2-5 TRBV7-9 CASNRGHQETQYF
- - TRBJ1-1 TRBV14 CASSQDLSVAFF
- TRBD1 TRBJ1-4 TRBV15 CATSKGQGGEKLFF
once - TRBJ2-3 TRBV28 CASSFGGGPDTQYF
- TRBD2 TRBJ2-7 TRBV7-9 CASSFSGLAGVPTFYEQYF
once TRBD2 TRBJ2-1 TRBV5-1 CASSLAPSGSSYNEQFF
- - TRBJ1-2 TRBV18 CASSQDYGYTF
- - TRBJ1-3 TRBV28 CASNRLGNTIYF
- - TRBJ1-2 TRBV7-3 CASSQRSSWGGHGYTF
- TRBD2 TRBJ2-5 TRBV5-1 CASSLGSGSAETQYF
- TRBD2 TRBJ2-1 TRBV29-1 CSVEVAGDPFNEQFF
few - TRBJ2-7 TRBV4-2 CASSPLGAAYDYEQYF
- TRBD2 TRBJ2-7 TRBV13 CASSFRTSDEQYF
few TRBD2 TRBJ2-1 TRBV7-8 CASSFGGGTYNEQFF
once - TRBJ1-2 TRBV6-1 CASSESVGGYTF
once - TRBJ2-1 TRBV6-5 CASRRDPQGGQFF
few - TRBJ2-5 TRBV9 CASSAGVRETQYF
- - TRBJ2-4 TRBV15 CATSTRRGSVKNIQYF
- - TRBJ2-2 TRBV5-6 CASSLAWSTGELSF
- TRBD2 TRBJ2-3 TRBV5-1 CASSSPGLAGYGTQYF
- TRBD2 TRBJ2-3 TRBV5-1 CASSLLAGGADTQYF
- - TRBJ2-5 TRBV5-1 CASSLTQETQYF
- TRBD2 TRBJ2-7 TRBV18 CASSPGLAGVYEQYF
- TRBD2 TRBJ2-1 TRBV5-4 CASSLAAGAPYNEQFF
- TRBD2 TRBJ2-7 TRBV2 CASSEGLARSYEQYF
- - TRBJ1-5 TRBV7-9 CASSLAGQTALPQHF
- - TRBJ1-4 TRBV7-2 CASSPQTNEKLFF
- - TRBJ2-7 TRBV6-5 CASTLRGGREQYF
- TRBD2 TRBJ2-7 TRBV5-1 CASSRGLAGVNEQYF
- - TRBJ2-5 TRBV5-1 CASSLAGIVGTQYF
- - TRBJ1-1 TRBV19 CASSIVSGPNTEAFF